Detailed here is one TCR beta chain. There is no known antigen for this receptor. Base qualities are missing; no much larger clone stands one base away. CD8 naive samples were obtained by positive selection for CCR7 among CD45RO-negative cells, yielding a CD45RA+CCR7+ population from which TemRA cells were excluded. Donors were healthy HIV-negative adults with no recently reported acute infections or vaccinations. Every donor was a Caucasian adult residing in Nashville, Tennessee, USA. Blood was collected by leukapheresis, and PBMCs were isolated by Ficoll-Histopaque density gradient centrifugation and then cryopreserved in liquid nitrogen vapor phase. Analytical flow cytometry was used to check the purity and quantity of each magnetically sorted T cell population. Each sorted fraction had its genomic DNA isolated and then quantified by UV absorbance on a Nanodrop 2000c. The data stem from a study of shared clonotypes between healthy human individuals (dated by TCRdb to 2020 to 2022). Regarding the complete study: The cohort comprised two women and a few men aged 18 to 49 years. Per donor, three plates each were used for CD4 naive and CD4 memory, two for CD8 naive, and one for CD8 memory. Blood TCR repertoires of a handful of healthy adults were deeply sequenced to estimate repertoire size and the extent of clonotype sharing between individuals. Different laboratories and diverse techniques were used to prepare libraries and sequence TCR repertoires, to increase sequencing depth and limit assay-specific biases. Each donor's leukapheresis produced roughly between about 0.8 and 10 billion PBMCs.

Using the deep immunoSEQ assay, multiplex PCR amplified TCR CDR3 regions from genomic DNA. Extracted genomic DNA from each cell subset was distributed evenly across all wells of several immunoSEQ 96-well plates, and each plate was treated as a replicate. Each replicate PCR for sorted subsets received about 180 ng genomic DNA, equal to around 32,000 T cell genomes. The purified libraries were quantified using a Qubit 3.0 fluorometer, sized with a Bioanalyzer 2100, and then quantified again using the KAPA Library Quantification kit. Each immunoSEQ 96-well plate was sequenced on its own single-read 150-cycle Illumina NextSeq 550 flow cell. The original methods were these. Because the immunoSEQ output included only junctional sequences and no quality scores, the filtering could not be the same as the filtering used for full-length reads. Sequences were annotated with PyIR, a Python wrapper for IgBLAST v1.9, using IMGT germline references to assign V/J genes and CDR3. Reads were filtered out if the reads had weak V/J assignments (E-value above 1e-6), no CDR3, stop codons, out-of-frame junctions, or ambiguous translated residues. V3J clonotypes were defined by identical inferred V gene, J gene, and CDR3 amino acid sequence. To compute the percentage overlap between repertoires, the number of shared unique clonotypes was divided by the size of the smaller repertoire. Three approaches were used to assess repertoire richness: RTK rarefaction, the Chao1 estimator, and Recon v2.1 estimates of unobserved clonotypes. OLGA was used to compute generation probabilities for all TCRbeta clonotypes that the gDNA method yielded from a few donors. TCRdb obtained this table from immuneACCESS and retained in-frame rearrangements with V and J assigned. These tables miss some clones; where compared with another copy, unresolved V genes account for less than half of the shortfall, and the remainder is unexplained. Clone size and V and J calls were adopted from that table, with D and trimming inferred from the DNA. The sample profile shows approximately 840,000 clones; approximately 97% of them were found once. Jointly, the top ten make up about 0.22% of the sample.

The full study reports these points: The small number of donors limited the genetic and exposure-history diversity represented. Naive subsets generally had larger estimated clonotype richness than memory subsets. Pairwise subsampling led to the expectation that sequencing depth would affect the degree of clonotype sharing among donors. Incomplete sequencing was indicated by rarefaction of sorted-subset datasets, despite the large sequencing depth. Sharing across a few donors was observed for roughly 5.4% of naive CD4, 3% to 4% of naive CD8, roughly 2.4% of memory CD4, and around 0.44% of memory CD8 clonotypes. Clonotypes shared by all four sorted-subset donors showed higher generation probabilities than non-shared clonotypes. Sampling was restricted to blood, and TCR repertoires in tissue are likely to differ from TCR repertoires in blood.

Sample: naive CD8+ T cells sorted from blood. Read against the paper, the sample's cell subset or site label means: CD45RA+CCR7+. The sequence derives from a man aged 25-45 years in good health.

For the CDR3, the sequence is CSVDAGWSEAFF. Here is the DNA: TGCAGCGTTGATGCCGGCTGGTCGGAAGCTTTCTTT. This chain joins TRBV29-1 to TRBJ1-1, with the identity of the D gene unclear. Measured from the cysteine to the phenylalanine, the CDR3 is 12 residues long. The CDR3 DNA has 36 bases and is translated from base 1. The junction carries 13 bases between V and J, which are trimmed by 3 bases and 8 bases respectively. From a lookup of the germline V gene, CDR1 and CDR2 are SQVTM and ANQGSEA.